This T cell receptor (beta chain) was profiled in a study of blood T cell repertoires in COVID-19. About the study: Spain, Italy and the United States supplied samples that represented acute and convalescent COVID-19. T cells, B-cell-depleted T cells, or PBMCs provided the cDNA or gDNA that served as material.

J was trimmed by 5 bases and V by 5 bases; bases with no gene match: 11. The CDR3 totals 16 residues. Germline V gene sequence: CDR1 MDHEN, CDR2 SYDVKM. As processed by the authors: Researchers report that nucleated cell counts were estimated from reference gene primer amplification. Only in-frame clones appear in the TCRdb table, and some are missing; sequencing was by immunoSEQ multiplex PCR. The DNA was the basis for D and trimming; V, J and clone size are from that table. The table shows roughly 50,000 clones, with around 80% occurring only once. The sequencing input was peripheral blood. The V gene is TRBV28, the J gene TRBJ2-5; 10 bases map to TRBD2. This TCR was recovered from a man in his 60s with acute or convalescent COVID-19. The CDR3: CASSPGAQAGGETQYF. CDR3 nucleotide sequence: TGTGCCAGCAGTCCCGGGGCCCAAGCGGGAGGGGAGACCCAGTACTTC.